The 8 T cell receptor beta chains given below trace back to one sample, sequenced in a study of T cell repertoires in cytomegalovirus infection. Using its own MiXCR run on the reads, TCRdb lists one record per CDR3 protein. The sample has more than 150,000 distinct CDR3 sequences; roughly a fifth are singletons. The material sequenced was PBMCs. The receptors derive from a human donor in good health (CMV status not recorded). Some clones in this sample may be carry-over from other donors' samples.

This clonotype turned up a few times. The chain carries TRBV15 and TRBJ2-2; D not resolved. CDR1 is LNHNV, CDR2 YYDKDF, per germline (reference sequence). V lost 2 bases and J lost 0, with 4 bases in between. The CDR3 loop spans 14 amino acids. CDR3 sequence (DNA): TGTGCCACCAGCAGAAACACGAACACCGGGGAGCTGTTTTTT. Its protein is CATSRNTNTGELFF.

The chain recombines TRBV4-2 with TRBJ2-2; D perhaps matches TRBD1 (6 bases). The CDR3 is made up of 15 amino acids. From germline, CDR1 is LGHNA and CDR2 YNFKEQ. Trimming took 0 bases from V and 6 from J, leaving 11 bases between them. The CDR3 sequence is CASSQEQGTAGELFF. CDR3 DNA sequence: TGTGCCAGCAGCCAAGAACAGGGAACCGCCGGGGAGCTGTTTTTT.

There are many counts of this clonotype. V usage is TRBV6-2 or TRBV6-3 and J usage is TRBJ1-5; a weak D match, TRBD1 (6 bases). Germline V gene sequence: CDR1 MNHEY, CDR2 SVGEGT. Trimming removed 5 bases from V and 4 bases from J, with 15 bases in between. This CDR3 has 15 amino acids. CDR3 coding DNA: TGTGCCAGCAGTAAAACCGGGACACCAAATCAGCCCCAGCATTTT. Translating gives CASSKTGTPNQPQHF.

This clonotype has at least ten counts. The J gene is TRBJ2-2, the V gene TRBV6-1; no definite D call. The CDR3 loop spans 11 amino acids. Trimming took 4 bases from V and 6 from J, leaving 3 bases between them. CDR1 MNHNS and CDR2 SASEGT come from the germline V gene. The CDR3 region has the DNA TGTGCCAGCAGTGCCCCCGGGGAGCTGTTTTTT. It translates to CASSAPGELFF.

This clonotype occurred many times. The chain combines TRBV6-1 with TRBJ2-3, with 10 nucleotides matching TRBD2. V was pared by 0 bases and J by 4 bases, with 7 bases of the junction left unmatched. Looked up from germline, CDR1 is MNHNS and CDR2 is SASEGT. The CDR3 consists of 17 residues. CDR3 loop: CASSEAGAGGPSDTQYF. The CDR3 nucleotides are TGTGCCAGCAGTGAAGCCGGAGCGGGGGGGCCCTCAGATACGCAGTATTTT.

This chain uses TRBV7-9 with TRBJ2-7; D gene unclear. V dropped 5 bases and J dropped 0 bases, with 14 bases sitting between them. The CDR3 runs 15 residues. Germline CDR1 SEHNR, CDR2 FQNEAQ (reference sequence). CDR3 DNA sequence: TGTGCCAGCAGCCCGGATCAGAGCAGCTCCTACGAGCAGTACTTC. Protein sequence: CASSPDQSSSYEQYF.

This clonotype was counted a few times. The chain has TRBV6-6 and TRBJ1-2, with TRBD1 matching 9 bases. CDR1 is MNHNY and CDR2 is SVGAGI in the germline V gene (reference sequence). This CDR3 region has 20 residues. J lost 0 bases, V lost 4 bases, and 18 bases had no gene match. The DNA of the CDR3 is TGTGCCAGCAGTTCCCACGGGGTGCGGGACAGGGCCGGCGCTAACTATGGCTACACCTTC. Its translation is CASSSHGVRDRAGANYGYTF.

This chain uses TRBV7-6 with TRBJ2-3, with no clear D. Trimming took off 5 bases at V and 0 bases at J, with 12 bases between the two ends. Germline V gives CDR1 SGHVS, CDR2 FNYEAQ. The CDR3 extends over 15 amino acids. The CDR3 sequence: CASSNDGASTDTQYF. The CDR3 DNA is TGTGCCAGCAGCAATGACGGCGCTAGCACAGATACGCAGTATTTT.